The next 8 T cell receptor beta chains were all read from a single sample in a study of shared clonotypes between healthy human individuals. The protocol was immunoSEQ multiplex PCR, while the TCRdb copy is restricted to in-frame clones and leaves out a portion. Here the sample spans about 2 million clones, 85% to 95% being singletons. Source material: naive CD4+ T cells sorted from blood. Subset indicated: CD45RA+ positively selected. The receptor source for this set is a young man in good health.

The chain joins TRBV30 to TRBJ2-7, with D possibly being TRBD1 (5 bases). The CDR3 has 13 residues. CDR1 GTSNPN and CDR2 SVGIG come from the germline V gene (reference sequence). V was trimmed by 2 bases and J by 6 bases, leaving 14 bases between them. The CDR3 DNA is TGTGCCTGGAGTAAAAGGGGCCAGGTCGAGCAGTACTTC. Translating gives CAWSKRGQVEQYF.

The CDR3 region has the DNA TGTGCCATCCAAGGTCCCTACGAGCAGTACTTC. Protein sequence: CAIQGPYEQYF. The chain has TRBV10-3 and TRBJ2-7; unclear D gene. Germline lookup yields CDR1 ENHRY and CDR2 SYGVKD. V lost 8 bases and J lost 2, with 7 bases in between. The CDR3 contains 11 residues.

The V and J genes are TRBV6-6 and TRBJ2-5; TRBD2 might be the D (6 bases). V was clipped by 0 bases and J by 8 bases, with 16 bases between them. Germline V gene lookup returns CDR1 MNHNY and CDR2 SVGAGI (reference sequence). This CDR3 has 15 amino acids. The CDR3, as DNA: TGTGCCAGCAGTTACTCGGGACTCCCGGGGGAAACCCAGTACTTC. Translation: CASSYSGLPGETQYF.

The chain has TRBV7-9 and TRBJ2-2, with a weak D call TRBD2 (5 bases). Germline CDR1 SEHNR, CDR2 FQNEAQ (reference sequence). The CDR3 totals 14 residues. The ends were cut back, 11 bases at V and 9 bases at J, with 22 bases in the middle. CDR3 sequence: CASSRERAPRELFF. The CDR3 DNA reads as TGTGCCTCCAGCCGCGAGAGGGCCCCTCGGGAGCTGTTTTTT.

The J gene is TRBJ1-2, the V gene TRBV19; 7 nucleotides match TRBD1. Trimming at V came to 7 bases and at J to 7 bases, leaving 12 bases not matched to a gene. CDR1 and CDR2 (germline): LNHDA, SQIVND (reference sequence). This CDR3 spans 14 amino acids. The CDR3 here is CASTSVDRIGGYTF. For the CDR3, the DNA is TGTGCCAGTACTTCCGTGGACAGGATCGGTGGCTACACCTTC.

The V gene is TRBV29-1, the J gene TRBJ1-2; D is unclear. V was pared by 3 bases and J by 8 bases, with 16 bases between. The CDR3 is 13 residues long. Germline V CDR1 and CDR2: SQVTM, ANQGSEA. CDR3 loop: CSVEKVPPGGYTF. The CDR3 region has the DNA TGCAGCGTTGAGAAGGTCCCCCCGGGAGGCTACACCTTC.

This rearrangement joins TRBV5-1 to TRBJ1-6, with unresolved D. Germline values: CDR1 SGHRS, CDR2 YFSETQ. V dropped 4 bases and J dropped 0 bases, with 11 bases sitting between them. The CDR3 loop spans 16 amino acids. CDR3 coding DNA: TGCGCCAGCAGCACTGACGGGAGCTCCTATAATTCACCCCTCCACTTT. Protein sequence: CASSTDGSSYNSPLHF.

The chain couples TRBV29-1 to TRBJ1-1; maybe TRBD1 (6 bases). With 4 bases removed from V and 1 base from J, the gap between germline ends came to 10 bases. Germline V CDR1 and CDR2: SQVTM, ANQGSEA. This CDR3 has 13 residues. In DNA form, the CDR3 reads TGCAGCGTTGCAAGACAGGAGAACACTGAAGCTTTCTTT. Its protein product is CSVARQENTEAFF.